The 29 T cell receptor beta chains below come from one sample, sequenced in a study of blood T cell repertoires in COVID-19. The method was immunoSEQ multiplex PCR; TCRdb's version includes in-frame clones alone and lacks a portion of them. The sample comprises roughly 100,000 clones, approximately 84% of which are singletons, and roughly 4.1% rests with the top ten. The specimen sequenced was peripheral blood. These receptors all come from a human donor in a cohort sampled during active COVID-19.

This chain joins TRBV6-1 and TRBJ2-6; TRBD1 matches 9 bases. This CDR3 is 17 amino acids long. Germline V gene data show CDR1 as MNHNS and CDR2 as SASEGT. The J segment lost 1 base and the V segment lost 4 bases, leaving 5 bases of the junction unmatched. The CDR3 here is CASSGGQGVSGANVLTF. In DNA, the CDR3 is TGTGCCAGCAGTGGGGGACAGGGAGTTTCTGGGGCCAACGTCCTGACTTTC.

The chain uses TRBV5-1 and TRBJ1-4; perhaps TRBD1 as D (6 bases). From germline, CDR1 is SGHRS and CDR2 YFSETQ. Trimming removed 2 bases from V and 8 bases from J, with 13 bases in between. The CDR3 runs to 14 residues. The CDR3 is CASSFGTGNEKLFF. In DNA, the CDR3 is TGCGCCAGCAGCTTCGGAACAGGGAACGAAAAACTGTTTTTT.

J is TRBJ1-5 and V is TRBV4-1; tentative D call: TRBD1 (5 bases). CDR3 length: 15 residues. Germline V lookup: CDR1 MGHRA, CDR2 YSYEKL. V was cut by 4 bases and J by 3 bases, with 13 bases left in between. CDR3 in amino acids: CASSPDRDSNQPQHF. The CDR3 DNA is TGCGCCAGCAGCCCGGACCGGGACTCCAATCAGCCCCAGCATTTT.

This clone was counted a single time. The V gene is TRBV2, the J gene TRBJ1-2, with 7 bases that match TRBD1. J gave up 2 bases and V 10 bases, and 10 bases lay outside the gene matches. The CDR3 is made up of 14 amino acids. CDR1 SNHLY and CDR2 FYNNEI come from the germline V gene. CDR3 region: CATAPGQPNYGYTF. The CDR3 DNA reads TGTGCCACCGCCCCGGGACAGCCGAACTATGGCTACACCTTC.

The genes are TRBV6-6 and TRBJ1-5; D possibly corresponds to TRBD1 (5 bases). The V end was cut by 2 bases, the J end by 3 bases, with 8 bases between. The CDR3 sequence is 14 residues long. CDR1 and CDR2 from the germline V gene are MNHNY and SVGAGI (reference sequence). The CDR3 DNA follows: TGTGCCAGCAGTTACCCAGGGAACAATCAGCCCCAGCATTTT. Amino acid sequence: CASSYPGNNQPQHF.

V gene TRBV5-8 combines with J gene TRBJ1-2; 7 bases are shared with TRBD1. CDR3 length: 20 residues. Germline CDR1 SGHTS, CDR2 YDEGEE. J was trimmed by 7 bases and V by 3 bases; bases with no gene match: 27. CDR3 sequence reads: CASSSPGPVAGGLGLRGYTF. In DNA form, the CDR3 reads TGTGCCAGCAGCTCCCCTGGCCCCGTGGCAGGGGGATTAGGTCTGCGTGGCTACACCTTC.

This chain uses TRBV3-1 (or the pseudogene TRBV3-2) with TRBJ2-5, with TRBD2 as a possible D gene (6 bases). Germline-derived CDR1 and CDR2 are LGHDT and YNNKEL (reference sequence). Trimming removed 0 bases from V and 5 bases from J, with 16 bases in between. The CDR3 has 16 amino acids. The CDR3 DNA follows: TGTGCCAGCAGCCAAGATGGGGGGATGGCCCGGGAGACCCAGTACTTC. This codes for CASSQDGGMARETQYF.

The gene calls are TRBV4-2 and TRBJ2-7, with D perhaps matching TRBD2 (5 bases). The CDR3 is 12 amino acids. Germline CDR1 reads LGHNA; CDR2 reads YNFKEQ. V was shortened by 0 bases and J by 10 bases, with 10 bases between the two germline ends. The DNA of the CDR3 is TGTGCCAGCAGCCAAGATCTCGGGGTCCAGTACTTC. Its protein is CASSQDLGVQYF.

The V and J genes are TRBV14 and TRBJ2-5; D is uncertain. Looked up from germline, CDR1 is SGHDN and CDR2 is FVKESK. The ends were cut back, 0 bases at V and 7 bases at J, with 9 bases in the middle. The length of the CDR3 is 13 residues. CDR3 residues: CASSQDLRGTQYF. CDR3 DNA sequence: TGTGCCAGCAGCCAAGATCTCCGAGGGACCCAGTACTTC.

The V gene is TRBV5-5, the J gene TRBJ1-4, with 9 bases fitting TRBD1. V dropped 3 bases and J dropped 6; count of bases not matched to a gene: 3. CDR1 and CDR2 (germline): SGHKS, YYEKEE (reference sequence). There are 14 residues in the CDR3. Here the CDR3 reads CASSSDRGYEKLFF. Here the CDR3 DNA reads TGTGCCAGCAGCTCCGACAGGGGGTATGAAAAACTGTTTTTT.

Only one count was recorded for this clone. The chain employs TRBV6-6 and TRBJ1-1; unclear D gene. CDR1 and CDR2 (germline): MNHNY, SVGAGI (reference sequence). Trimming took off 9 bases at V and 2 bases at J, with 16 bases between the two ends. This CDR3 is 14 amino acids long. The CDR3 reads CASNKIRGNTEAFF. CDR3 DNA: TGTGCCAGTAACAAGATCCGGGGTAACACTGAAGCTTTCTTT.

The rearrangement links TRBV19 to TRBJ1-1, with 10 nucleotides matching TRBD1. In germline, CDR1 is LNHDA, CDR2 SQIVND (reference sequence). Losses at the gene ends were 4 bases for V and 7 bases for J; bases not matched to a gene: 6. The CDR3 sequence is 14 residues long. The CDR3 loop reads CASSRDRGRGEAFF. The CDR3 DNA follows: TGTGCCAGTAGTAGAGACAGGGGGCGCGGTGAAGCTTTCTTT.

This clone was found once. This sequence joins TRBV18 and TRBJ1-1; a possible D gene is TRBD1 (6 bases). The CDR3 runs 21 residues. V lost 3 bases to trimming and J lost 3 bases, with 32 bases between them. Germline-derived CDR1 and CDR2 are KGHSH and LQKENI. CDR3 DNA sequence: TGTGCCAGCTCACCTCCTCGGACAGCCGGGGGGCAGTGGGGGAGCGACACTGAAGCTTTCTTT. It is translated as CASSPPRTAGGQWGSDTEAFF.

V and J are TRBV5-5 and TRBJ1-6; the D is unclear. The CDR3 consists of 16 residues. Germline V lookup: CDR1 SGHKS, CDR2 YYEKEE (reference sequence). With 0 bases removed from V and 3 bases from J, the gap between germline ends came to 10 bases. The CDR3 DNA follows: TGTGCCAGCAGCTTGGTTATCAGTCTCTATAATTCACCCCTCCACTTT. This sequence encodes CASSLVISLYNSPLHF. Combining the CDR3 with reference TRBV5-5 and TRBJ1-6 gives the whole variable domain DAGVTQSPTHLIKTRGQQVTLRCSPISGHKSVSWYQQVLGQGPQFIFQYYEKEERGRGNFPDRFSARQFPNYSSELNVNALLLGDSALYLCASSLVISLYNSPLHFGNGTRLTVT.

V and J are TRBV3-1 (or the pseudogene TRBV3-2) and TRBJ2-3; 7 nucleotides match TRBD2. The CDR3 is 18 residues long. V lost 2 bases to trimming and J lost 7 bases; unmatched junction nucleotides: 18. Germline CDR1 LGHDT, CDR2 YNNKEL (reference sequence). CDR3 coding DNA: TGTGCCAGCAGCCAACTTATCCCCGGTCTGGGGGGGGACCATACGCAGTATTTT. Amino acid sequence: CASSQLIPGLGGDHTQYF.

The chain combines TRBV5-1 with TRBJ2-7; 7 bases map to TRBD1. J lost 3 bases, V lost 4 bases, and 4 bases had no gene match. The CDR3 consists of 13 residues. In germline, CDR1 is SGHRS, CDR2 YFSETQ. The CDR3 spells CASSKGQYYEQYF. The DNA of the CDR3 is TGCGCCAGCAGCAAGGGACAGTACTACGAGCAGTACTTC.

J is TRBJ2-5 and V is TRBV10-3, with TRBD1 matching 12 bases. The trim removed 6 bases at V and 5 bases at J, leaving 7 bases unmatched. CDR1 and CDR2 (germline): ENHRY, SYGVKD. CDR3 length: 15 amino acids. The CDR3 region is CAIREGQGAIETQYF. CDR3 DNA: TGTGCCATCAGAGAGGGACAGGGGGCGATTGAGACCCAGTACTTC.

A few counts support this clone. The rearrangement uses TRBV7-2 and TRBJ2-1, with D perhaps TRBD2 (5 bases). This CDR3 is 13 amino acids long. V was pared by 5 bases and J by 6 bases, with 11 bases between. CDR1 is SGHTA and CDR2 is FQGNSA in the germline V gene. CDR3 nucleotide sequence: TGTGCCAGCAGCCCGGAGGTCCTCAATGAGCAGTTCTTC. Its protein is CASSPEVLNEQFF.

The chain uses TRBV15 and TRBJ2-7; TRBD1 matches 11 bases. Germline CDR1 is LNHNV and CDR2 is YYDKDF (reference sequence). V gave up 3 bases and J gave up 1 base; unmatched junction bases: 5. The CDR3 covers 16 residues. The CDR3 region has the DNA TGTGCCACCAGCAGTCACGGGACAGGGGGATCCTACGAGCAGTACTTC. Amino acid sequence: CATSSHGTGGSYEQYF.

V usage is TRBV15 and J usage is TRBJ1-1; D not resolved. The CDR3 length is 15 residues. Trimming pared 3 bases from V and 11 bases from J, leaving 22 bases between. CDR1 and CDR2 (germline): LNHNV, YYDKDF (reference sequence). The CDR3, as DNA: TGTGCCACCAGCAGGGCGAGGGTTGTTTTGAATGTGGCTTTCTTT. It is translated as CATSRARVVLNVAFF.

This chain uses TRBV10-3 with TRBJ2-4; 9 nucleotides match TRBD1. Germline CDR1 is ENHRY and CDR2 is SYGVKD. Trimming took 6 bases from V and 2 from J; bases not matched to a gene: 8. The CDR3 consists of 16 residues. CDR3 amino acids: CAISEQGATTKNIQYF. CDR3 in DNA: TGTGCCATCAGCGAACAGGGGGCGACGACCAAAAACATTCAGTACTTC.

The V call is TRBV7-2, the J call TRBJ1-5; the match to TRBD1 covers 7 bases. Germline values: CDR1 SGHTA, CDR2 FQGNSA. V gave up 11 bases and J gave up 7 bases; unmatched junction bases: 11. The CDR3 contains 13 residues. CDR3 residues: CAAGGEGAQPQHF. CDR3 in DNA: TGTGCCGCCGGGGGGGAGGGGGCACAGCCCCAGCATTTT.

The J gene is TRBJ2-7, the V gene TRBV2, with 7 bases fitting TRBD1. Germline V gene sequence: CDR1 SNHLY, CDR2 FYNNEI. This CDR3 is built from 16 residues. With V trimmed by 6 bases and J by 3 bases, 14 bases remained unmatched. The CDR3 DNA reads TGTGCCAGCAGCCTCGGACAGGCCGGCGGTGGCTACGAGCAGTACTTC. Translation gives CASSLGQAGGGYEQYF. Drawing the rest from reference TRBV2 and TRBJ2-7, the complete variable domain is EPEVTQTPSHQVTQMGQEVILRCVPISNHLYFYWYRQILGQKVEFLVSFYNNEISEKSEIFDDQFSVERPDGSNFTLKIRSTKLEDSAMYFCASSLGQAGGGYEQYFGPGTRLTVT.

The chain recombines TRBV5-1 with TRBJ1-1; possible D gene TRBD1, 5 bases. V was shortened by 4 bases and J by 3 bases, with 13 bases between the two germline ends. CDR1 is SGHRS, CDR2 YFSETQ, per germline. The CDR3 consists of 14 residues. CDR3 region: CASSPVDRYTEAFF. For the CDR3, the DNA is TGCGCCAGCAGCCCCGTCGACAGATACACTGAAGCTTTCTTT.

The chain is built from TRBV28 and TRBJ1-1; TRBD1 aligns across 8 bases. V shed 10 bases, J shed 6 bases, and the junction held 7 bases outside the gene matches. Germline V gives CDR1 MDHEN, CDR2 SYDVKM. The CDR3 loop spans 12 amino acids. The CDR3 loop is CATYNRGSEAFF. In DNA form, the CDR3 reads TGTGCCACCTACAACAGGGGGTCTGAAGCTTTCTTT.

V and J are TRBV4-2 and TRBJ2-5; D may be TRBD1 (5 bases). Germline values: CDR1 LGHNA, CDR2 YNFKEQ. CDR3 size: 13 residues. V shed 2 bases and J shed 5 bases, with 9 bases lying between them. DNA of the CDR3: TGTGCCAGCAGCCAAATGGGGCAGGAGACCCAGTACTTC. Its protein product is CASSQMGQETQYF.

This chain uses TRBV30 with TRBJ1-1; possibly TRBD1 for D (6 bases). Trimming took 0 bases from V and 5 from J, leaving 19 bases between them. Germline V CDR1 and CDR2: GTSNPN, SVGIG (reference sequence). This CDR3 has 16 amino acids. Written as DNA, the CDR3 is TGTGCCTGGAGTGTGAACATAGGGGGAGGGAGTACTGAAGCTTTCTTT. As protein: CAWSVNIGGGSTEAFF.

In DNA, the CDR3 is TGTGCCACCAGTGGTCCGACTAGCGGGGGAAATAGTGACACAGATACGCAGTATTTT. It specifies CATSGPTSGGNSDTDTQYF. The rearrangement links TRBV24-1 to TRBJ2-3; 12 bases align to TRBD2. Germline CDR1 and CDR2: KGHDR and SFDVKD. The CDR3 totals 19 residues. J gave up 2 bases and V 5 bases, and 13 bases lay outside the gene matches.

This chain joins TRBV3-1 (or the pseudogene TRBV3-2) and TRBJ2-7; D is perhaps TRBD1 (7 bases). Germline CDR1 is LGHDT and CDR2 is YNNKEL (reference sequence). V shed 4 bases and J shed 1 base, with 14 bases lying between them. This CDR3 comprises 15 residues. CDR3 protein: CASSRRGTASYEQYF. For the CDR3, the DNA is TGTGCCAGCAGCCGCCGCGGGACAGCATCCTACGAGCAGTACTTC.